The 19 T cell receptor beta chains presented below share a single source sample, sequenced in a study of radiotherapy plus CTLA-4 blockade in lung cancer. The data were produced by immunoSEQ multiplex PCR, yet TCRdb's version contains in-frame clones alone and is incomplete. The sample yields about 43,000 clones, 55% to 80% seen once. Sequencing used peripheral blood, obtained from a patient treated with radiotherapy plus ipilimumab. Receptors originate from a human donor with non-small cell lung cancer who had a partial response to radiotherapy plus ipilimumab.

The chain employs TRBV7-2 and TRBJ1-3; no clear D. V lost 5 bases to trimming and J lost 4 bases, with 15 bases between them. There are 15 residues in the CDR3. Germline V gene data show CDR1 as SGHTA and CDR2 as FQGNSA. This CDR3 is CASSQLEGSGNTIYF. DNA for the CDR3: TGTGCCAGCAGCCAATTGGAGGGTTCCGGAAACACCATATATTTT. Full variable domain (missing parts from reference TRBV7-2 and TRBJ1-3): GAGVSQSPSNKVTEKGKDVELRCDPISGHTALYWYRQSLGQGLEFLIYFQGNSAPDKSGLPSDRFSAERTGGSVSTLTIQRTQQEDSAVYLCASSQLEGSGNTIYFGEGSWLTVV.

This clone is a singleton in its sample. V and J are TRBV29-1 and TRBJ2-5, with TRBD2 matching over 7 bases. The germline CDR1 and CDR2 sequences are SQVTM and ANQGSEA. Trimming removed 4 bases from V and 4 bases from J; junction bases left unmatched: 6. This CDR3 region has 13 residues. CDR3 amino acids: CSVAFREGETQYF. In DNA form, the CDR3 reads TGCAGCGTTGCTTTTAGGGAGGGAGAGACCCAGTACTTC.

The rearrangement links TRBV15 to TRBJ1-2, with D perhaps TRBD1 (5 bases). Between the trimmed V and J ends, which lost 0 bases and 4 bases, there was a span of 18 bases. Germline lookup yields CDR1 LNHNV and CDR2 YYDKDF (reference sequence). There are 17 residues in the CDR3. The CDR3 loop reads CATSRDWGGAALYGYTF. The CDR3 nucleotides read TGTGCCACCAGCAGAGATTGGGGAGGGGCCGCCCTCTATGGCTACACCTTC. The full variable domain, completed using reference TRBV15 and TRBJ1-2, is DAMVIQNPRYQVTQFGKPVTLSCSQTLNHNVMYWYQQKSSQAPKLLFHYYDKDFNNEADTPDNFQSRRPNTSFCFLDIRSPGLGDTAMYLCATSRDWGGAALYGYTFGSGTRLTVV.

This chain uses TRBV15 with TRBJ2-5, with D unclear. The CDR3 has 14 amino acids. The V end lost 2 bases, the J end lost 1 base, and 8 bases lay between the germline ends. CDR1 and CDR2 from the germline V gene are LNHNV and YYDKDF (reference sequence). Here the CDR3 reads CATSRTSSQETQYF. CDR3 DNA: TGTGCCACCAGCAGAACGTCCAGCCAAGAGACCCAGTACTTC. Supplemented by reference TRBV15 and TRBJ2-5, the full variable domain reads DAMVIQNPRYQVTQFGKPVTLSCSQTLNHNVMYWYQQKSSQAPKLLFHYYDKDFNNEADTPDNFQSRRPNTSFCFLDIRSPGLGDTAMYLCATSRTSSQETQYFGPGTRLLVL.

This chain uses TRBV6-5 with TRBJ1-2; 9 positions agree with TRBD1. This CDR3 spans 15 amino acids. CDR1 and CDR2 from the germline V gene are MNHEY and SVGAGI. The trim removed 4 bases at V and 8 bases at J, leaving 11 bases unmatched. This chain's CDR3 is CASSSPGQGIWGYTF. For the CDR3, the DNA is TGTGCCAGCAGTTCACCGGGACAGGGAATTTGGGGCTACACCTTC.

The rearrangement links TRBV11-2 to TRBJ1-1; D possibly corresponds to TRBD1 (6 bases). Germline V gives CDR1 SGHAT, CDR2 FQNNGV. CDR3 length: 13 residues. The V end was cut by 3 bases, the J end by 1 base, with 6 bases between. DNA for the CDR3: TGTGCCAGCAGCTTGGGGGCGAACACTGAAGCTTTCTTT. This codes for CASSLGANTEAFF.

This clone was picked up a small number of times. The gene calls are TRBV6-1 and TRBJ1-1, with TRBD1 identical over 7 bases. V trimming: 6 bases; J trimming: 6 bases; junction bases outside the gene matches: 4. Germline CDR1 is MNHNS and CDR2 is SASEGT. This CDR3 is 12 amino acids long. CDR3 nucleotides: TGTGCCAGCAGACAGGGGTGGCCTGAAGCTTTCTTT. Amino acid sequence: CASRQGWPEAFF.

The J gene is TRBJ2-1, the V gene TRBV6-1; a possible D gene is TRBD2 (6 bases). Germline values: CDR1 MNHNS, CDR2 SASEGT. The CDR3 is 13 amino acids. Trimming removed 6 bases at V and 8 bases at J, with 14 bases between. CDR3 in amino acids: CASSSGLLYEQFF. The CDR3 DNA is TGTGCCAGCAGCTCGGGACTGCTTTATGAGCAGTTCTTC.

The CDR3 spells CASSPRINEKLFF. CDR3 in DNA: TGTGCCAGCAGCCCTCGTATTAATGAAAAACTGTTTTTT. The rearrangement uses TRBV27 and TRBJ1-4; D not certain. V was cut by 6 bases and J by 4 bases, with 9 bases left in between. CDR1 is MNHEY, CDR2 SMNVEV, per germline (reference sequence). The CDR3 spans 13 residues. The complete variable domain, with remaining parts taken from reference TRBV27 and TRBJ1-4, reads EAQVTQNPRYLITVTGKKLTVTCSQNMNHEYMSWYRQDPGLGLRQIYYSMNVEVTDKGDVPEGYKVSRKEKRNFPLILESPSPNQTSLYFCASSPRINEKLFFGSGTQLSVL.

Here the CDR3 reads CATGLAGQLNEQFF. CDR3 coding DNA: TGCGCCACCGGACTAGCGGGGCAGCTGAATGAGCAGTTCTTC. This chain joins TRBV10-2 and TRBJ2-1; 12 bases are a match to TRBD2. The CDR3 loop spans 14 amino acids. Trimming took 10 bases from V and 7 from J; bases not matched to a gene: 8. The germline V gene encodes CDR1 WSHSY and CDR2 SAAADI.

The CDR3 reads CASSRTSGGTGELFF. The CDR3 DNA sequence: TGCGCCAGCAGCCGGACTAGCGGGGGCACCGGGGAGCTGTTTTTT. J is TRBJ2-2 and V is TRBV5-1; 13 nucleotides agree with TRBD2. CDR1 is SGHRS, CDR2 YFSETQ, per germline. There are 15 residues in the CDR3. Losses at the gene ends were 4 bases for V and 4 bases for J; bases not matched to a gene: 1.

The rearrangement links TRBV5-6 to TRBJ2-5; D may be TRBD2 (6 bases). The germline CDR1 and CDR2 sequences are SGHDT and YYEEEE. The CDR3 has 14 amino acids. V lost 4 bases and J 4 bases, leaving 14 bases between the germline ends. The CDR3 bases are TGTGCCAGCAGCCCCCACGGGGGACGAGAGACCCAGTACTTC. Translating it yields CASSPHGGRETQYF. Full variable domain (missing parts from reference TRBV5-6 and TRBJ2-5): DAGVTQSPTHLIKTRGQQVTLRCSPKSGHDTVSWYQQALGQGPQFIFQYYEEEERQRGNFPDRFSGHQFPNYSSELNVNALLLGDSALYLCASSPHGGRETQYFGPGTRLLVL.

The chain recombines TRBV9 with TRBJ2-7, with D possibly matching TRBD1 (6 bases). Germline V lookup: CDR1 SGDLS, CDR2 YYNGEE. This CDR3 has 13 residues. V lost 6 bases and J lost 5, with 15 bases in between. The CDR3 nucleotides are TGTGCCAGCACCCAGGGGATGGGGGACGAGCAGTACTTC. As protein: CASTQGMGDEQYF.

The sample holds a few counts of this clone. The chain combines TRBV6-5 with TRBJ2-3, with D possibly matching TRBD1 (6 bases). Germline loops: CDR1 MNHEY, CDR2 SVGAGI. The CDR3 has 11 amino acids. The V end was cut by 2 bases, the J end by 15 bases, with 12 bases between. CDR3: CASSYKGVGYF. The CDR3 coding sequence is TGTGCCAGCAGTTACAAGGGGGTGGGATATTTT.

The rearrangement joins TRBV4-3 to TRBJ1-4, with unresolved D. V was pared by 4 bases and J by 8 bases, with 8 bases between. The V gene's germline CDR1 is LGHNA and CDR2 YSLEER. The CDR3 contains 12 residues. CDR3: CASSRGPEKLFF. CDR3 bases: TGCGCCAGCAGCCGTGGGCCGGAAAAACTGTTTTTT.

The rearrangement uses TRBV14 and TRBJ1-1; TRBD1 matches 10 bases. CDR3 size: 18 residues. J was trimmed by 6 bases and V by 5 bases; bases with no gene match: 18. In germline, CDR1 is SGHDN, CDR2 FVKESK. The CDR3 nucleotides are TGTGCCAGCAGCTCATTTAGACAGGGGACAGGGGTAAAGCCTGAAGCTTTCTTT. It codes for CASSSFRQGTGVKPEAFF.

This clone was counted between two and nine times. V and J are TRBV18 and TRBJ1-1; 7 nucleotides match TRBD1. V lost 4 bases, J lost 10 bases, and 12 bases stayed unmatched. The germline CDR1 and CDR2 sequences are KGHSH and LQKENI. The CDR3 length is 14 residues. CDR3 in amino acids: CASSLPEWTGGAFF. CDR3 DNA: TGTGCCAGCTCACTCCCCGAATGGACAGGTGGAGCTTTCTTT.

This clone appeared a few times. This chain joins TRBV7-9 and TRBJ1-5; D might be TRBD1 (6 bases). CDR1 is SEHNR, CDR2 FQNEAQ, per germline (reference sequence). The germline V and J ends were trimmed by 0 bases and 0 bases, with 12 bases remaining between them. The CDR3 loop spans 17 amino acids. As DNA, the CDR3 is TGTGCCAGCAGCTTAGCCCTGACAGGTTATAGCAATCAGCCCCAGCATTTT. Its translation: CASSLALTGYSNQPQHF.

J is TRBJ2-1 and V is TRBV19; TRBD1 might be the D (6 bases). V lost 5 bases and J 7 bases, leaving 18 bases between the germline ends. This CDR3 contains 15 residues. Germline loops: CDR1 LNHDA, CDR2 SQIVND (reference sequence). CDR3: CASSLTGKARNEQFF. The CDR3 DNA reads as TGTGCCAGTAGTCTCACAGGGAAGGCTAGGAATGAGCAGTTCTTC.